This TCR beta chain derives from a study of blood T cell repertoires in COVID-19. Across the whole study: PBMCs, B-cell-depleted T cells, or T cells were the source of the cDNA or gDNA that made up the material.

Original data processing: Counts of nucleated cells, estimated from reference gene primer amplification, were obtained. Assay used: immunoSEQ multiplex PCR; TCRdb lists only in-frame clones, some missing. From that table come the V and J calls and clone size; the DNA was used to work out D and trimming. Here the sample spans some 250,000 clones, 86% being singletons. The germline V gene encodes CDR1 LNHDA and CDR2 SQIVND (reference sequence). The CDR3 runs to 14 residues. Trimming shortened V by 7 bases and J by 5 bases, and 17 bases separated the two germline ends. The material sequenced was peripheral blood. The rearrangement links TRBV19 to TRBJ1-2; D is possibly TRBD1 (5 bases). The origin of this receptor is a man aged 25 to 40 with active or convalescent COVID-19. CDR3: CASTYDRNSYGYTF. Here the CDR3 DNA reads TGTGCCAGTACCTACGACAGAAACTCATATGGCTACACCTTC.